One TCR beta chain is described in this entry. The record originates from a study of cytomegalovirus exposure and HLA in healthy donors. The PCR contained 60 Vbeta and 13 Jbeta primers. TCRdb's table, derived via immunoSEQ multiplex PCR, lists solely in-frame clones and lacks some. The data show 160,000 or so clones, roughly four fifths seen once. The CDR3 spans 11 residues. V lost 5 bases to trimming and J lost 5 bases, with 9 bases between them. Germline V CDR1 and CDR2: SQVTM, ANQGSEA. This chain joins TRBV29-1 and TRBJ2-5; D call uncertain. The TCR sequence derives from a man aged 50-59 years in good health and CMV-seropositive. The sequencing sample was made of PBMCs. Here the CDR3 reads CSVKIRETQYF. The CDR3 nucleotides read TGCAGCGTTAAAATCCGGGAGACCCAGTACTTC.